What follows describes a single T cell receptor (beta chain). Its antigen remains unidentified. Profiled with immunoSEQ multiplex PCR; TCRdb holds only in-frame clones, not every one. In the table there are roughly 110,000 clones, approximately 90% of which are singletons. This sample was included in a study of T cell responses to AZD1222 COVID-19 vaccine. Germline CDR1 reads SNHLY; CDR2 reads FYNNEI. The trim removed 6 bases at V and 4 bases at J, leaving 2 bases unmatched. This CDR3 contains 14 residues. Researchers grouped second doses given at about 4 or about 12 weeks into one pool. Study conclusions and caveats: Just a handful of AZD1222 recipients were seropositive at baseline.

The rearrangement links TRBV2 to TRBJ1-5; TRBD1 aligns across 11 bases. The sample was peripheral blood, taken 28 days after the second AZD1222 dose. This TCR was recovered from an adult who received the AZD1222 COVID-19 vaccine. CDR3 protein: CASSRDRGNQPQHF. Here the CDR3 DNA reads TGTGCCAGCAGCCGGGACAGGGGGAATCAGCCCCAGCATTTT.